Following are 30 T cell receptor beta chains from one sample sequenced in a study of blood T cells in healthy people across ages. Primers used in a second PCR of roughly 6 to 11 cycles were a sample-barcoded 5' primer and a J-beta primer mix. TCRdb ran MiXCR on the 5' RACE reads and lists one entry per CDR3 protein. The table lists about 570,000 distinct CDR3 sequences, roughly 28% of them singletons. Sequencing was performed on blood. The origin of the receptors is a woman between 65 and 79 years old in good health.

This clonotype has only one observation. A single base separates this from a much larger clone, so it may be a read error. The rearrangement joins TRBV7-2 to TRBJ2-5; the D gene is possibly TRBD2 (6 bases). V was trimmed by 1 base and J by 4 bases, leaving 10 bases between them. Germline loops: CDR1 SGHTA, CDR2 FQGNSA. The CDR3 contains 14 residues. CDR3 region: CASSLETRGETQYF. CDR3 nucleotide sequence: TGTGCCAGCAGCTTAGAGACTAGGGGAGAGACCCAGTACTTC.

Of note for this clonotype: Its ends do not fully match the called genes, so a read error is possible. This sequence joins TRBV20-1 and TRBJ2-1, with D hard to call. Judging by the DNA end, TRBJ2-5 fits better; the J call may be wrong. Germline CDR1 DFQATT, CDR2 SNEGSKA (reference sequence). The CDR3 runs to 15 residues. CDR3 sequence (DNA): TGCAGTGCTCCAATTAGACTGCTTATTAAAGAGGCCCAGTACTTC. It yields the protein CSAPIRLLIKEAQYF.

The chain recombines TRBV3-1 with TRBJ2-7; D gene uncertain. Between the trimmed V and J ends, which lost 3 bases and 9 bases, there was a span of 15 bases. The CDR3 covers 13 residues. Germline V gives CDR1 LGHDT, CDR2 YNNKEL (reference sequence). In nucleotides, the CDR3 is TGTGCCAGCAGCCACCCGCTTCAATTCGGGCAGTACTTC. Amino acid sequence: CASSHPLQFGQYF.

The CDR3 loop is CSASRQTLFF. CDR3 DNA: TGCAGTGCTAGTCGGCAGACTCTGTTTTTT. V and J are TRBV20-1 and TRBJ1-4, with D hard to call. The CDR3 totals 10 residues. In germline, CDR1 is DFQATT, CDR2 SNEGSKA (reference sequence). Trimming shortened V by 3 bases and J by 14 bases, and 10 bases separated the two germline ends.

The chain carries TRBV6-5 and TRBJ2-3; D uncertain. V lost 0 bases, J lost 9 bases, and 10 bases lay in between. Germline V gene sequence: CDR1 MNHEY, CDR2 SVGAGI. The CDR3 consists of 13 residues. CDR3 sequence (DNA): TGTGCCAGCAGTTACTCGCGGCTAGGGACGCAGTATTTT. Its protein product is CASSYSRLGTQYF.

This clonotype was seen a few times. The rearrangement uses TRBV7-9 and TRBJ2-5; D unclear. Between the trimmed V and J ends, which lost 5 bases and 3 bases, there was a span of 7 bases. The germline V gene encodes CDR1 SEHNR and CDR2 FQNEAQ (reference sequence). This CDR3 region has 12 residues. The CDR3 coding sequence is TGTGCCAGCAGCATCAGCAAAGAGACCCAGTACTTC. It translates to CASSISKETQYF.

This clonotype was counted only a few times. The gene calls are TRBV2 and TRBJ1-4; D is ambiguous. The CDR3 covers 14 residues. Trimming took off 6 bases at V and 0 bases at J, with 8 bases between the two ends. Germline V gene lookup returns CDR1 SNHLY and CDR2 FYNNEI. In DNA form, the CDR3 reads TGTGCCAGCAGCGGACTAACAACTAATGAAAAACTGTTTTTT. As protein: CASSGLTTNEKLFF.

This clonotype was seen a few times. The chain couples TRBV28 to TRBJ2-4; D is perhaps TRBD1 (5 bases). Germline V gives CDR1 MDHEN, CDR2 SYDVKM. Deletions cut 5 bases from V and 9 bases from J, with 14 bases between. The CDR3 contains 13 residues. CDR3 sequence (DNA): TGTGCCAGCAGTCCGTGGCCTCAGGGCATTCAGTACTTC. It codes for CASSPWPQGIQYF.

V usage is TRBV7-2 and J usage is TRBJ2-5, with D perhaps being TRBD1 or TRBD2 (6 bases each). Judging by the DNA end, TRBJ2-7 fits better; the J call may be wrong. Germline V gene data show CDR1 as SGHTA and CDR2 as FQGNSA. CDR3 length equals 14 residues. CDR3 in amino acids: CASSPGGPGYEQYF. The CDR3 DNA follows: TGTGCCAGCAGCCCTGGGGGGCCGGGGTACGAGCAGTACTTC.

This sequence joins TRBV20-1 and TRBJ2-3; TRBD2 agrees at 9 bases. V lost 5 bases to trimming and J lost 0 bases; unmatched junction nucleotides: 9. The CDR3 contains 16 residues. Germline loops: CDR1 DFQATT, CDR2 SNEGSKA (reference sequence). CDR3 sequence (DNA): TGCAGTGCTGGCCGGGCTAGCGGGGCTAGCACAGATACGCAGTATTTT. This gives the protein CSAGRASGASTDTQYF.

This clonotype occurred a few times. The CDR3 sequence is CASSRAGKETQYF. The DNA of the CDR3 is TGTGCCAGCAGTAGGGCGGGGAAAGAGACCCAGTACTTC. The rearrangement uses TRBV27 and TRBJ2-5; D is possibly TRBD2 (6 bases). The germline CDR1 and CDR2 sequences are MNHEY and SMNVEV (reference sequence). Trimming pared 5 bases from V and 3 bases from J, leaving 10 bases between. The CDR3 loop spans 13 amino acids.

The V and J genes are TRBV28 and TRBJ2-4, with a possible D match to TRBD2 (5 bases). Germline CDR1 is MDHEN and CDR2 is SYDVKM. V was trimmed by 8 bases and J by 0 bases, leaving 20 bases between them. This CDR3 is 17 amino acids long. The CDR3 DNA reads as TGTGCCAGCCTCGGGGAGAGGGATCCTTTAGCCAAAAACATTCAGTACTTC. It yields the protein CASLGERDPLAKNIQYF.

This sequence joins TRBV25-1 and TRBJ1-3; the D gene is possibly TRBD1 (5 bases). V lost 7 bases and J 1 base, leaving 11 bases between the germline ends. Germline assignment: CDR1 MGHDK and CDR2 SYGVNS. There are 14 residues in the CDR3. CDR3 amino acids: CASTDSLSGNTIYF. Written as DNA, the CDR3 is TGTGCCAGCACCGACAGTTTATCTGGAAACACCATATATTTT.

In this sample, this clonotype turned up a few times. The chain joins TRBV3-1 to TRBJ1-1; D is unresolved. Germline values: CDR1 LGHDT, CDR2 YNNKEL (reference sequence). Trimming pared 3 bases from V and 2 bases from J, leaving 7 bases between. This CDR3 contains 13 residues. The CDR3, as DNA: TGTGCCAGCAGCCAGCAGCTCAACACTGAAGCTTTCTTT. Translating it yields CASSQQLNTEAFF. Full variable domain (outside the CDR3, taken from reference TRBV3-1 and TRBJ1-1): DTAVSQTPKYLVTQMGNDKSIKCEQNLGHDTMYWYKQDSKKFLKIMFSYNNKELIINETVPNRFSPKSPDKAHLNLHINSLELGDSAVYFCASSQQLNTEAFFGQGTRLTVV.

This clonotype was detected a few times. The chain links TRBV7-2 to TRBJ2-7; TRBD1 is a possible D gene (5 bases). There are 15 residues in the CDR3. Trimming stripped 5 bases from V and 1 base from J, with 15 bases between. Germline V gene data show CDR1 as SGHTA and CDR2 as FQGNSA. For the CDR3, the DNA is TGTGCCAGCAGCCCCCTAGGGGCGGTTTCCTACGAGCAGTACTTC. It codes for CASSPLGAVSYEQYF.

This clonotype was picked up a small number of times. The chain recombines TRBV7-2 with TRBJ2-5, with D unclear. CDR3 length: 15 residues. From germline, CDR1 is SGHTA and CDR2 FQGNSA. V dropped 0 bases and J dropped 7 bases, with 15 bases sitting between them. The CDR3 coding sequence is TGTGCCAGCAGCTTAGCTCGGACCCAATCAGGGACCCAGTACTTC. Encoded protein: CASSLARTQSGTQYF.

Points on this clonotype: One end of the junction does not line up with germline, which may come from a read error. V usage is TRBV20-1 and J usage is TRBJ1-4; 8 bases align to TRBD1. The germline V gene has CDR1 DFQATT and CDR2 SNEGSKA (reference sequence). There are 13 residues in the CDR3. The CDR3 sequence is CSVRQGMGEKLFF. The DNA for the CDR3 is TGCAGTGTTAGACAGGGGATGGGTGAAAAACTGTTTTTT.

This clonotype has more than one count but fewer than ten. The J gene is TRBJ1-6, the V gene TRBV4-3; TRBD1 agrees at 10 bases. V dropped 4 bases and J dropped 4; count of bases not matched to a gene: 7. Looked up from germline, CDR1 is LGHNA and CDR2 is YSLEER. The CDR3 length is 17 residues. In DNA form, the CDR3 reads TGCGCCAGCAGCCCCGACAGGGGGCTGGGGTATAATTCACCCCTCCACTTT. Amino acid sequence: CASSPDRGLGYNSPLHF.

This chain uses TRBV9 with TRBJ2-5; 8 nucleotides match TRBD2. The DNA end favors TRBJ2-1, so the J call may be wrong. This CDR3 is 17 amino acids long. Germline V gene data show CDR1 as SGDLS and CDR2 as YYNGEE. Here the CDR3 DNA reads TGTGCCAGCAGCGTAGCGTTCGGGACTAGTGTGTCCAATGAGCAGTTCTTC. Amino acids: CASSVAFGTSVSNEQFF.

In this sample, this clonotype turned up a few times. J is TRBJ2-1 and V is TRBV5-4, with D possibly TRBD1 on 5 matching bases. The DNA end is more similar to TRBJ2-7, so the J call may be wrong. The CDR3 sequence is 15 residues long. Germline-derived CDR1 and CDR2 are SGHNT and YYREEE (reference sequence). CDR3 DNA sequence: TGTGCCAGCAGCGTCCTAAAGGGGTCATCCTACGAGCAGTACTTC. It specifies CASSVLKGSSYEQYF.

The V call is TRBV29-1, the J call TRBJ2-7; 8 nucleotides align to TRBD1. The CDR3 contains 13 residues. J gave up 6 bases and V 6 bases, and 10 bases lay outside the gene matches. From germline, CDR1 is SQVTM and CDR2 ANQGSEA. The DNA for the CDR3 is TGCAGCGTGCATGGGCAGGGGGCGTCCGAGCAGTACTTC. Encoded protein: CSVHGQGASEQYF.

V and J are TRBV27 and TRBJ1-2; 7 bases are a match to TRBD1. The CDR3 has 16 residues. V trimming: 3 bases; J trimming: 6 bases; junction bases outside the gene matches: 13. The V gene's germline CDR1 is MNHEY and CDR2 SMNVEV (reference sequence). In DNA form, the CDR3 reads TGTGCCAGCAGTTTTCTTGGGACAGAGGGAACGAATGGCTACACCTTC. This gives the protein CASSFLGTEGTNGYTF.

Only a few counts were recorded for this clonotype. The V gene is TRBV4-3, the J gene TRBJ1-1; D ambiguous. Germline V lookup: CDR1 LGHNA, CDR2 YSLEER. Trimming shortened V by 0 bases and J by 1 base, and 9 bases separated the two germline ends. The CDR3 contains 15 residues. The CDR3 loop is CASSQEVRTNTEAFF. CDR3 sequence (DNA): TGCGCCAGCAGCCAAGAGGTAAGAACGAACACTGAAGCTTTCTTT.

The chain uses TRBV11-2 and TRBJ1-4, with D maybe TRBD1 (6 bases). The V gene lost 0 bases and the J gene lost 4 bases, with 12 bases spanning the gap. Germline CDR1 is SGHAT and CDR2 is FQNNGV. This CDR3 is 16 amino acids long. The CDR3 spells CASSLDRGQFNEKLFF. In DNA form, the CDR3 reads TGTGCCAGCAGCTTAGATCGAGGACAGTTTAATGAAAAACTGTTTTTT. Combining the CDR3 with reference TRBV11-2 and TRBJ1-4 gives the whole variable domain EAGVAQSPRYKIIEKRQSVAFWCNPISGHATLYWYQQILGQGPKLLIQFQNNGVVDDSQLPKDRFSAERLKGVDSTLKIQPAKLEDSAVYLCASSLDRGQFNEKLFFGSGTQLSVL.

The V and J genes are TRBV7-2 and TRBJ2-3; no clear D gene. Trimming took off 5 bases at V and 10 bases at J, with 10 bases between the two ends. CDR3 length: 11 amino acids. The V gene's germline CDR1 is SGHTA and CDR2 FQGNSA. Written as DNA, the CDR3 is TGTGCCAGCAGCAAAGGCGTGTCGCAGTATTTT. It yields the protein CASSKGVSQYF.

CDR3 DNA sequence: TGTGCCAGCAGTTACCAGAGATCCTCCTACGAGCAGTACTTC. Its protein product is CASSYQRSSYEQYF. The chain combines TRBV6-5 with TRBJ2-7; no clear D. This CDR3 comprises 14 residues. CDR1 is MNHEY, CDR2 SVGAGI, per germline. V was shortened by 2 bases and J by 0 bases, with 8 bases between the two germline ends.

The chain joins TRBV5-1 to TRBJ2-5, with D maybe TRBD1 (6 bases). Germline values: CDR1 SGHRS, CDR2 YFSETQ. This CDR3 has 14 amino acids. The ends were cut back, 4 bases at V and 11 bases at J, with 21 bases in the middle. The DNA of the CDR3 is TGCGCCAGCAGCAAAGACAGGTTACCTGCGGAGCAGTACTTC. Translating it yields CASSKDRLPAEQYF.

Here the CDR3 reads CASSPPIGLAVDNEQFF. The CDR3 DNA follows: TGTGCCAGCTCACCACCGATAGGACTAGCGGTGGACAATGAGCAGTTCTTC. The gene calls are TRBV18 and TRBJ2-5; 10 bases agree with TRBD2. The DNA end lines up better with TRBJ2-1; the J call may be wrong. The CDR3 is 17 amino acids. The germline V gene has CDR1 KGHSH and CDR2 LQKENI.

The table lists this clonotype with a few counts. The DNA of the CDR3 is TGTGCCAGCAGCAGTGGTAGTACGTCCTACGAGCAGTACTTC. Translating it yields CASSSGSTSYEQYF. The J gene is TRBJ2-7, the V gene TRBV21-1. TRBV21-1 is assigned pseudogene status. This CDR3 has 14 residues.

This clonotype appeared a few times. The chain employs TRBV7-2 and TRBJ2-3; 10 positions match TRBD2. Germline loops: CDR1 SGHTA, CDR2 FQGNSA. This CDR3 contains 17 residues. Trimming cost V 5 bases and J 2 bases; bases outside gene matches: 10. CDR3 loop: CASSHRLAGGHTDTQYF. For the CDR3, the DNA is TGTGCCAGCAGCCACCGCTTAGCGGGGGGACACACAGATACGCAGTATTTT.